The clone carrying this T cell receptor (beta chain) was detected a few times. Its antigen is undetermined. This CDR3 spans 14 amino acids. V dropped 0 bases and J dropped 12; count of bases not matched to a gene: 4. Germline V gene sequence: CDR1 KGHSH, CDR2 LQKENI. The sample is drawn from a study of cytomegalovirus exposure and HLA in healthy donors. PCR amplification relied on 60 Vbeta primers (plus 13 Jbeta primers). Generated by immunoSEQ multiplex PCR, the TCRdb table keeps only in-frame clones and is missing some. The table has under 130,000 clones, roughly 12% seen once. General study points: Presence/absence results assume similar sequencing depth per donor, which may not hold.

This sequence originates from a man aged 40-50 years in good health and CMV-seropositive. Source material: PBMCs. This chain uses TRBV18 with TRBJ2-1; TRBD2 agrees at 11 bases. In nucleotides, the CDR3 is TGTGCCAGCTCACCACCGACTAGCGGGATCGGGCAGTTCTTC. Its translation is CASSPPTSGIGQFF.